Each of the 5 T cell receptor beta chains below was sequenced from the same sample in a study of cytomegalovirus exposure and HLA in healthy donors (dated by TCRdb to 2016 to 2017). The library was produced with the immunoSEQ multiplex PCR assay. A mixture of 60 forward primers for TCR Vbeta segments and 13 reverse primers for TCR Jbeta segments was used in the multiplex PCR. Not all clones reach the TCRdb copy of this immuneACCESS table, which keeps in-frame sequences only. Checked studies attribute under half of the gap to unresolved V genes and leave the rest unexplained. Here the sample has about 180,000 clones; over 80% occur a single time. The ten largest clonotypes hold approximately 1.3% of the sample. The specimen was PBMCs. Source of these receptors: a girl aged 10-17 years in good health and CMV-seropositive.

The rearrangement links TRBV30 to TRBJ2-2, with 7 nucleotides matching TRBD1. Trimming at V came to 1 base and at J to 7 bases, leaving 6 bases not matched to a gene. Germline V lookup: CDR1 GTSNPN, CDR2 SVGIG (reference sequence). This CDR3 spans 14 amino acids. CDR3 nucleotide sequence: TGTGCCTGGAGTGGAGGGGGCTGGGGCGGGGAGCTGTTTTTT. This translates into CAWSGGGWGGELFF.

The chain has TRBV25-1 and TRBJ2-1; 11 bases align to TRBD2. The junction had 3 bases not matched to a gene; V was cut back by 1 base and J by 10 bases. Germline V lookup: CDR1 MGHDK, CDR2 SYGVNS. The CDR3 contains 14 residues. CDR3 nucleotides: TGTGCCAGCAGTGAATTAACTAGCGGGAGCGAGCAGTTCTTC. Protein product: CASSELTSGSEQFF.

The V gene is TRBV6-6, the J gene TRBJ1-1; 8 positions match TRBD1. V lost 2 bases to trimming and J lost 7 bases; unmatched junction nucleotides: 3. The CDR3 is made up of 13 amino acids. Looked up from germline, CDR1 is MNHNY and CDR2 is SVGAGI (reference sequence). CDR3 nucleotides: TGTGCCAGCAGTTACCGACAGGGGAATGAAGCTTTCTTT. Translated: CASSYRQGNEAFF.

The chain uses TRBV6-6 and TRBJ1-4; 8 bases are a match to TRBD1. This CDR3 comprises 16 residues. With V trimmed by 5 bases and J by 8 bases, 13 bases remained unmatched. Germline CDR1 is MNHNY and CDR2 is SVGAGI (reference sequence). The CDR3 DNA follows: TGTGCCAGCAGTCCAGGGGGCGCCGGAAAAATCGAAAAACTGTTTTTT. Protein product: CASSPGGAGKIEKLFF.

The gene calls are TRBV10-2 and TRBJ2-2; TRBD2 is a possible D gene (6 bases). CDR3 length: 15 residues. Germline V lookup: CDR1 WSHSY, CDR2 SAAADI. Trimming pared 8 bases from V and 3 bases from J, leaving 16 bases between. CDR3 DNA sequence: TGCGCCAGCCTCGACGGGAGAGTATACACCGGGGAGCTGTTTTTT. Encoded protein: CASLDGRVYTGELFF.